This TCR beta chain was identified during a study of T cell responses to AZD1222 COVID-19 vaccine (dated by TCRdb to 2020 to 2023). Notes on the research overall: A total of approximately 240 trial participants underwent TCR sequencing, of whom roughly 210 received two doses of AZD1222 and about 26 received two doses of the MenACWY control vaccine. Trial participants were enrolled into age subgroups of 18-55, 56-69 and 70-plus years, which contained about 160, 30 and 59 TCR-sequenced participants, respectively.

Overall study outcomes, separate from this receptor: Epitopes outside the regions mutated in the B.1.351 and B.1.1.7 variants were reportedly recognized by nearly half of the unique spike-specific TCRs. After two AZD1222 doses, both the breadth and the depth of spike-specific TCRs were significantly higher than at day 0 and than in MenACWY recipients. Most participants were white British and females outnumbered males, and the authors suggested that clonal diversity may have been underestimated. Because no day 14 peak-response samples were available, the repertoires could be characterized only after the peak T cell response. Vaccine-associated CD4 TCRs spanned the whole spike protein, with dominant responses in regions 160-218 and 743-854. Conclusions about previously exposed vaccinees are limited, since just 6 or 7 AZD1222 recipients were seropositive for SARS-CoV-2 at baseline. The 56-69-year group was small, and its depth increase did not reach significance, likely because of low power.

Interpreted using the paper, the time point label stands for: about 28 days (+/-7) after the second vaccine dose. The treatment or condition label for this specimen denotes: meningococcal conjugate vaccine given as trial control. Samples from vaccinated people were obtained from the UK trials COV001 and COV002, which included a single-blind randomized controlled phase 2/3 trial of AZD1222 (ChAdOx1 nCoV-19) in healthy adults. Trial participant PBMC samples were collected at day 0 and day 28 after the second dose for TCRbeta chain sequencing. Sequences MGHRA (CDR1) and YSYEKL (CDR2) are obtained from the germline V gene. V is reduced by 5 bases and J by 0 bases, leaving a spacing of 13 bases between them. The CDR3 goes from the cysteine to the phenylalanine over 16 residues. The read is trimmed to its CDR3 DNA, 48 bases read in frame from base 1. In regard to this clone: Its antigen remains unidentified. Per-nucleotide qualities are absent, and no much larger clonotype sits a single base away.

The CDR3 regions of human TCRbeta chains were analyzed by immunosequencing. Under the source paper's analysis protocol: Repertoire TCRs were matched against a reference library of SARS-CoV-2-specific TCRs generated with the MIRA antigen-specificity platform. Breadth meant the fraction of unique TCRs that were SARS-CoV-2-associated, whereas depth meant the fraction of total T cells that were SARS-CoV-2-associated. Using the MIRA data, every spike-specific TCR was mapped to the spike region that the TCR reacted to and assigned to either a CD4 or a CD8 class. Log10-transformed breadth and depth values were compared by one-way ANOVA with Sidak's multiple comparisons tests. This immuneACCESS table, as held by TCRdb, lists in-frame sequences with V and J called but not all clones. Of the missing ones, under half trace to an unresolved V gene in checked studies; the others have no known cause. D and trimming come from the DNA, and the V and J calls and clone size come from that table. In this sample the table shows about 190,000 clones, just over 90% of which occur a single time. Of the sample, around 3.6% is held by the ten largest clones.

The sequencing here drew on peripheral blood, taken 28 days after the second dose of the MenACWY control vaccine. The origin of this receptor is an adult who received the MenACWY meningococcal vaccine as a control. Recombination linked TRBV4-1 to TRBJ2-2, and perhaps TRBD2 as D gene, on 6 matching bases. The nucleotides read TGCGCCAGCAGCTACTTTAGCGGTACGAACACCGGGGAGCTGTTTTTT. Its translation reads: CASSYFSGTNTGELFF.